One sample yielded the 3 T cell receptor beta chains listed below, sequenced in a study of T cell responses to AZD1222 COVID-19 vaccine. Using immunoSEQ multiplex PCR, the repertoire was profiled, and TCRdb retains in-frame clones only, with some absent. The sample includes some 150,000 clones, roughly nine tenths seen only once; the top ten take approximately 20%. This specimen was peripheral blood, taken on day 0 of AZD1222 vaccination. These receptors all stem from an adult in good health.

The chain carries TRBV7-9 and TRBJ2-1, with 15 positions matching TRBD2. V shed 6 bases and J 6 bases; nucleotides not matched to a gene: 15. The CDR3 length is 19 residues. Per the germline V gene, CDR1 is SEHNR and CDR2 is FQNEAQ (reference sequence). The chain's CDR3 is CASSTGTSGRPSSPNEQFF. The CDR3 DNA reads as TGTGCCAGCAGTACCGGGACTAGCGGGAGGCCCTCATCCCCCAATGAGCAGTTCTTC.

The V gene is TRBV9, the J gene TRBJ1-6, with D uncertain. Germline V gene lookup returns CDR1 SGDLS and CDR2 YYNGEE. CDR3 length: 12 amino acids. V dropped 3 bases and J dropped 7 bases, with 5 bases sitting between them. The CDR3 spells CASSAINSPLHF. In nucleotides, the CDR3 is TGTGCCAGCAGCGCCATCAATTCACCCCTCCACTTT.

The V and J genes are TRBV3-1 (or the pseudogene TRBV3-2) and TRBJ1-2; no clear D. This CDR3 spans 14 amino acids. V dropped 3 bases and J dropped 8 bases, with 16 bases sitting between them. Germline V gene lookup returns CDR1 LGHDT and CDR2 YNNKEL (reference sequence). CDR3: CASSQVSSLYGYTF. CDR3 sequence (DNA): TGTGCCAGCAGCCAGGTCTCTTCCCTCTACGGCTACACCTTC.